The 9 T cell receptor beta chains reported below all come from one sample, sequenced in a study of OX40 agonist ivuxolimab in advanced cancers. Only in-frame clones appear in the TCRdb table, and some are missing; sequencing was by immunoSEQ multiplex PCR. The sample records roughly 70,000 clones, 89% being singletons. The starting material was CD4+ or CD8+ T cells sorted from blood, obtained in a trial of the OX40 agonist ivuxolimab. The receptors derive from an adult with an advanced solid tumor such as melanoma, head and neck, liver or kidney cancer.

J is TRBJ2-3 and V is TRBV4-1; 8 nucleotides match TRBD2. The length of the CDR3 is 17 residues. Germline V CDR1 and CDR2: MGHRA, YSYEKL. The V gene end was trimmed by 4 bases and the J gene end by 0 bases; junction bases not matched to a gene: 9. CDR3 in amino acids: CASSRGGPAGSTDTQYF. Written as DNA, the CDR3 is TGCGCCAGCAGCCGCGGGGGGCCTGCGGGAAGCACAGATACGCAGTATTTT.

The rearrangement uses TRBV6-6 and TRBJ1-2; no definite D call. The ends were cut back, 7 bases at V and 4 bases at J, with 10 bases in the middle. The CDR3 has 12 residues. Per germline, CDR1 MNHNY and CDR2 SVGAGI (reference sequence). The DNA for the CDR3 is TGTGCCAGCACAGACCCGGGCTATGGCTACACCTTC. Its protein is CASTDPGYGYTF.

The chain uses TRBV5-6 and TRBJ1-3, with 7 bases identical to TRBD1. Germline lookup yields CDR1 SGHDT and CDR2 YYEEEE. Trimming took 5 bases from V and 2 from J; bases not matched to a gene: 4. The CDR3 consists of 14 residues. The DNA of the CDR3 is TGTGCCAGCAGTCATGACAGGGCTGGAAACACCATATATTTT. Its protein product is CASSHDRAGNTIYF. The full variable domain, with the rest looked up from reference TRBV5-6 and TRBJ1-3, is DAGVTQSPTHLIKTRGQQVTLRCSPKSGHDTVSWYQQALGQGPQFIFQYYEEEERQRGNFPDRFSGHQFPNYSSELNVNALLLGDSALYLCASSHDRAGNTIYFGEGSWLTVV.

The chain recombines TRBV6-5 with TRBJ1-2, with 9 bases aligning to TRBD1. This CDR3 region has 15 residues. Looked up from germline, CDR1 is MNHEY and CDR2 is SVGAGI. V was clipped by 2 bases and J by 2 bases; unmatched bases: 3. CDR3 nucleotide sequence: TGTGCCAGCAGTTACGGGGGGACAGGGAACTATGGCTACACCTTC. Protein: CASSYGGTGNYGYTF.

Only a few counts were recorded for this clone. The V gene is TRBV4-3, the J gene TRBJ1-1, with unresolved D. V was cut by 1 base and J by 1 base, with 7 bases left in between. This CDR3 spans 14 amino acids. Per the germline V gene, CDR1 is LGHNA and CDR2 is YSLEER. CDR3 DNA: TGCGCCAGCAGCCAAGGGGAATCGAACACTGAAGCTTTCTTT. It translates to CASSQGESNTEAFF.

To note about this clone: Sequence at one end of the junction differs from germline and may be a read error. Other DNA sequences in the same sample also yield this CDR3. The chain joins TRBV7-2 to TRBJ1-5; D is perhaps TRBD1 (5 bases). The germline gives CDR1 SGHTA, CDR2 FQGNSA. The CDR3 length is 14 residues. CDR3 sequence: CASSLDSTNQPQHF. CDR3 sequence (DNA): TGCGCCAGCAGCTTAGACAGCACCAATCAGCCCCAGCATTTT.

This chain uses TRBV28 with TRBJ1-1; D gene ambiguous. V lost 7 bases and J lost 7, with 19 bases in between. This CDR3 is 14 amino acids long. Germline CDR1 reads MDHEN; CDR2 reads SYDVKM. The CDR3 nucleotides are TGTGCCAGCAAAGCGGACCTTAGACTTATTGAAGCTTTCTTT. It specifies CASKADLRLIEAFF.

The gene calls are TRBV28 and TRBJ1-1; TRBD1 matches 8 bases. This CDR3 contains 13 residues. The V gene end was trimmed by 7 bases and the J gene end by 5 bases; junction bases not matched to a gene: 6. In germline, CDR1 is MDHEN, CDR2 SYDVKM. The DNA of the CDR3 is TGTGCCAGCATTTGGACAGGGCAAACTGAAGCTTTCTTT. Its protein product is CASIWTGQTEAFF.

This chain connects TRBV4-1 to TRBJ1-5; D gene uncertain. The CDR3 has 15 residues. V lost 1 base to trimming and J lost 2 bases, with 9 bases between them. The germline gives CDR1 MGHRA, CDR2 YSYEKL. The CDR3 protein is CASSQGPWGNQPQHF. The CDR3 bases are TGCGCCAGCAGCCAAGGGCCTTGGGGCAATCAGCCCCAGCATTTT.